The T cell receptor (beta chain) under discussion was sequenced for a study of a mutant IDH1 vaccine in newly diagnosed glioma. Study overall: Patients got their first vaccination 4-6 weeks after radiotherapy alone, or with temozolomide cycles. Before enrollment, patients got radiotherapy alone, temozolomide alone, or mostly the combination. Visit V12 was at week 35; visit V13 was at week 47.

Remarks on this clone: Antigen specificity is unknown.

Some clones are missing from TCRdb's copy, which holds only in-frame ones; the method was immunoSEQ multiplex PCR. This sample has some 62,000 clones, with roughly 87% found just once. Findings and limits, study-wide: 80% to 95% of patients showed vaccine-induced immune responses across multiple MHC alleles.

V was trimmed by 4 bases and J by 1 base, leaving 13 bases between them. Germline loops: CDR1 LNHDA, CDR2 SQIVND (reference sequence). The CDR3 extends over 15 amino acids. The time point was: week 47, end of study. Topical imiquimod was applied with each vaccine dose, which held 300 ug of mutant IDH1 20-mer peptide. The chain links TRBV19 to TRBJ1-2; no reliable D call. The sequencing used PBMCs, collected from a glioma patient whose treatment included an IDH1 peptide vaccine. The sequence came from a man younger than 45 with glioma. The CDR3 spells CASSKDGYVNYGYTF. The DNA for the CDR3 is TGTGCCAGTAGTAAGGACGGATACGTTAACTATGGCTACACCTTC.